Each of the 15 T cell receptor beta chains below was sequenced from the same sample in a study of beta chain features in type 1 diabetes (dated by TCRdb to about 2018). On the study overall, not on this receptor specifically: Type 1 diabetes patients showed a moderate but significant shortening of TCRB CDR3 length in all four CD4+ subsets.

No antigen has been identified for these receptors. Receptor libraries were prepared by the immunoSEQ multiplex PCR assay. The entire amount of isolated RNA was reverse transcribed using the High Capacity cDNA Reverse Transcription Kit, so the sequenced TCRB transcripts were expressed ones. TCRdb retrieved this table from immuneACCESS and kept in-frame rearrangements only. Not all clones are present; in checked studies, unresolved V genes account for under half, and no reason is known for the remainder. This sample has 95,000 to 150,000 clones in its table, and over 15% of those were observed once. Approximately 2.2% of the sample is in the top ten clones. Sequences were obtained from central memory CD4+ T cells from blood. The receptors stem from a man aged 25-45 years with type 1 diabetes.

This clone was observed a handful of times. The chain employs TRBV18 and TRBJ2-7, with TRBD2 as a possible D gene (6 bases). Between the trimmed V and J ends, which lost 1 base and 7 bases, there was a span of 20 bases. This CDR3 has 16 amino acids. Germline values: CDR1 KGHSH, CDR2 LQKENI. The CDR3: CASSPRGAGGVGEQYF. The CDR3 DNA reads TGTGCCAGCTCACCACGAGGGGCCGGGGGAGTAGGGGAGCAGTACTTC.

This clone was seen a few times. This chain connects TRBV6-6 to TRBJ2-2; a possible D gene is TRBD1 (6 bases). The CDR3 spans 15 residues. Trimming took 6 bases from V and 0 from J, leaving 11 bases between them. Per germline, CDR1 MNHNY and CDR2 SVGAGI (reference sequence). CDR3 nucleotide sequence: TGTGCCAGCAGCCTCCGACAGGCGAACACCGGGGAGCTGTTTTTT. Its translation: CASSLRQANTGELFF.

This clone was seen ten or more times. The rearrangement links TRBV29-1 to TRBJ1-2, with 9 bases identical to TRBD1. CDR3 length equals 14 residues. The V gene's germline CDR1 is SQVTM and CDR2 ANQGSEA. Trimming took 6 bases from V and 4 from J; bases not matched to a gene: 9. Here the CDR3 reads CSVTTGGWGYGYTF. The CDR3 bases are TGCAGCGTGACCACAGGGGGCTGGGGCTATGGCTACACCTTC.

The genes are TRBV5-1 and TRBJ2-3; weak D call: TRBD1 (6 bases). Germline CDR1 SGHRS, CDR2 YFSETQ. V was clipped by 0 bases and J by 2 bases, with 13 bases between them. The CDR3 runs to 16 residues. DNA for the CDR3: TGCGCCAGCAGCTTGGCCCCAGGGGTCCCCACAGATACGCAGTATTTT. This encodes CASSLAPGVPTDTQYF.

This chain connects TRBV4-2 to TRBJ1-2; perhaps TRBD1 as D (6 bases). Germline-derived CDR1 and CDR2 are LGHNA and YNFKEQ. The CDR3 extends over 17 amino acids. V was pared by 1 base and J by 1 base, with 16 bases between. The CDR3 region has the DNA TGTGCCAGCAGCCAAGTCAACAGGGACGGGGATAACTATGGCTACACCTTC. Translated: CASSQVNRDGDNYGYTF.

The rearrangement joins TRBV5-4 to TRBJ2-7, with D unclear. The CDR3 contains 12 residues. V lost 2 bases and J 6 bases, leaving 9 bases between the germline ends. The V gene's germline CDR1 is SGHNT and CDR2 YYREEE (reference sequence). CDR3 DNA: TGTGCCAGCAGCTTCGCAGACACCGAGCAGTACTTC. Protein product: CASSFADTEQYF. The complete variable domain, with remaining parts taken from reference TRBV5-4 and TRBJ2-7, reads ETGVTQSPTHLIKTRGQQVTLRCSSQSGHNTVSWYQQALGQGPQFIFQYYREEENGRGNFPPRFSGLQFPNYSSELNVNALELDDSALYLCASSFADTEQYFGPGTRLTVT.

There are a few counts of this clone. The rearrangement links TRBV6-5 to TRBJ2-5; D not certain. The CDR3 length is 14 residues. V dropped 6 bases and J dropped 0 bases, with 11 bases sitting between them. Germline-derived CDR1 and CDR2 are MNHEY and SVGAGI. The CDR3 is CASRVTLYQETQYF. The CDR3 DNA follows: TGTGCCAGCAGGGTGACACTGTACCAAGAGACCCAGTACTTC.

This clone came up a few times. The genes are TRBV6-6 and TRBJ1-5; D remains unclear. The CDR3 consists of 13 residues. Per the germline V gene, CDR1 is MNHNY and CDR2 is SVGAGI (reference sequence). Trimming cost V 6 bases and J 3 bases, with 9 bases left between them. CDR3 in amino acids: CASSGRNNQPQHF. The CDR3 DNA reads as TGTGCCAGCAGCGGACGGAACAATCAGCCCCAGCATTTT.

This chain links TRBV28 with TRBJ2-1; weak D call: TRBD1 (5 bases). Germline lookup yields CDR1 MDHEN and CDR2 SYDVKM. There are 14 residues in the CDR3. V was trimmed by 7 bases and J by 7 bases, leaving 17 bases between them. CDR3 sequence reads: CASTFKGPGNEQFF. DNA for the CDR3: TGTGCCAGCACCTTCAAGGGTCCAGGGAATGAGCAGTTCTTC.

This clone appeared a few times. Written as DNA, the CDR3 is TGCGCCAGCAGCGCCGTCCTGGGGGATAATTCACCCCTCCACTTT. Translating it yields CASSAVLGDNSPLHF. The rearrangement joins TRBV5-1 to TRBJ1-6; D might be TRBD1 (5 bases). Germline-derived CDR1 and CDR2 are SGHRS and YFSETQ. The CDR3 loop spans 15 amino acids. The V end lost 4 bases, the J end lost 5 bases, and 13 bases lay between the germline ends. The whole variable domain, filled in from reference TRBV5-1 and TRBJ1-6, reads KAGVTQTPRYLIKTRGQQVTLSCSPISGHRSVSWYQQTPGQGLQFLFEYFSETQRNKGNFPGRFSGRQFSNSRSEMNVSTLELGDSALYLCASSAVLGDNSPLHFGNGTRLTVT.

This clone was observed a few times. The chain combines TRBV19 with TRBJ1-4; tentatively, D is TRBD1 (5 bases). Germline V lookup: CDR1 LNHDA, CDR2 SQIVND (reference sequence). V lost 3 bases, J lost 7 bases, and 12 bases lay in between. This CDR3 region has 14 residues. CDR3 sequence: CASSIQGSSEKLFF. CDR3 nucleotide sequence: TGTGCCAGTAGTATCCAGGGAAGTAGTGAAAAACTGTTTTTT.

By sample share, this clone is medium-sized. The chain couples TRBV30 to TRBJ2-3; D is possibly TRBD2 (5 bases). CDR1 is GTSNPN, CDR2 SVGIG, per germline (reference sequence). V was pared by 0 bases and J by 0 bases, with 16 bases between. The CDR3 consists of 17 residues. In DNA, the CDR3 is TGTGCCTGGAGTGTAGCGGCCCGCTTAACTAGCACAGATACGCAGTATTTT. Protein: CAWSVAARLTSTDTQYF.

The V and J genes are TRBV15 and TRBJ2-5, with D perhaps matching TRBD2 (6 bases). The germline gives CDR1 LNHNV, CDR2 YYDKDF (reference sequence). The germline V and J ends were trimmed by 1 base and 5 bases, with 11 bases remaining between them. The CDR3 runs 14 residues. The CDR3 DNA sequence: TGTGCCACCAGCAGAGTGTCCAGCGGGGAGACCCAGTACTTC. It is translated as CATSRVSSGETQYF.

In the case of this clone: The sample contains more than one DNA sequence encoding this CDR3. This chain uses TRBV14 with TRBJ2-1; the D is unclear. The V and J ends lost 3 bases and 7 bases respectively, with 4 bases between them. The CDR3 covers 11 residues. Germline values: CDR1 SGHDN, CDR2 FVKESK. CDR3 DNA: TGTGCCAGCAGCCAGGGAAATGAGCAGTTCTTC. Translated: CASSQGNEQFF.

This clone has ten or more counts. The chain is built from TRBV10-3 and TRBJ2-7; D unresolved. Trimming cost V 0 bases and J 6 bases, with 12 bases left between them. CDR1 and CDR2 (germline): ENHRY, SYGVKD. The CDR3 is 14 amino acids. CDR3 sequence: CAISESPQVGEQYF. The CDR3, as DNA: TGTGCCATCAGTGAGTCTCCCCAGGTGGGCGAGCAGTACTTC.